The clone carrying this TCR beta chain was recorded a few times. Its antigen is still unknown. The data are from a study of T-cell memory formation after mild COVID-19. Study summary: Most TCR clusters belonged to a single donor.

Overall study results and limits: Day 15 to 85 contractors were CD4/CD8 balanced; later expanders leaned CD4+. Shrinking CD4+ clones resided mostly in CM and EM, and CD8+ ones in EMRA.

TCR alpha and TCR beta cDNA libraries carrying sample barcodes and UMIs came from 5'RACE with constant-segment primers. In TCRdb, the 5' RACE reads were re-called with MiXCR into one record per CDR3 protein. The table includes more than 200,000 distinct CDR3 sequences, 16% detected once. The germline gives CDR1 MDHEN, CDR2 SYDVKM. There are 14 residues in the CDR3. Trimming took off 7 bases at V and 0 bases at J, with 12 bases between the two ends. The V and J genes are TRBV28 and TRBJ2-5; D is possibly TRBD1 (6 bases). The TCR was taken from a young man who had mild COVID-19 (a few samples of this study predate the infection). Cell type and time point are not known. Sequenced material: PBMCs or a T cell subset sorted from them (not recorded which). The CDR3 DNA sequence: TGTGCCAGCACCCTAGGACAGAACCAAGAGACCCAGTACTTC. Translated, it gives CASTLGQNQETQYF.